Sequencing of this TCR beta chain was carried out in a study of blood T cell repertoires in COVID-19 (dated by TCRdb to about 2020). Notes on the research overall: Samples covering the acute and convalescent phases of COVID-19 were provided by collaborators in the United States, Italy and Spain. The repertoires were made available in a free public database intended to serve as a resource for research on the immune response to SARS-CoV-2. HLA class I and class II types, where available, came from metadata supplied by the sample provider rather than from assay-based typing. The prospective study material was composed of cDNA or gDNA derived from T cells, B-cell-depleted T cells, or PBMCs. A de-identified subject ID, COVID-19 status, age in years and sex were almost always included in the sample metadata. Samples were obtained from the ongoing ImmuneRACE study (first 160 participants) and from over a thousand subjects provided by 6 global collaborators. Subjects who had been exposed to COVID-19, were actively infected with it, or had recovered from it provided the deeply sampled blood TCRbeta repertoires that made up the dataset.

The immunoSEQ Assay, a bias-controlled multiplex PCR, was used to amplify TCRbeta CDR3 regions from genomic DNA. Concerning the study's data processing: The number of nucleated cells in each sample was estimated from the amplification of reference gene primers within the assay. To quantify the absolute abundance of each unique TCRbeta CDR3 rearrangement, sequence reads were collapsed and filtered. For each sample, productive Simpson clonality was calculated as the square root of Simpson's diversity index across productive rearrangements. TCRdb took this table from immuneACCESS and kept in-frame rearrangements with V and J called. Such tables lack part of the clones; where checked against another copy, unresolved V genes explain under half of the gap, and the rest is unexplained. V, J and clone size derive from that table, while D and trimming were established from the DNA sequence. The sample data list 200,000 to 250,000 clones, and approximately 88% of these were observed just once. Jointly, the top ten make up about 4% of the sample.

V is pared back by 1 base and J by 0 bases, with 10 bases lying between the germline termini. CDR1 KGHSH and CDR2 LQKENI are derived from the germline V gene. The CDR3 holds 16 amino acids from the cysteine to the phenylalanine. Only the CDR3 DNA is retained, 48 bases long and in frame from the first base. A note on this clone: Its antigen is unknown. Per-nucleotide qualities are absent, and no much larger clonotype sits a single base away.

The paper's findings and limits, for the study overall: Clinical and demographic metadata were provided uncurated, with the amount varying by source and participant.

Participants in the prospective study were enrolled through a virtual design, were aged roughly 18 to 100 years, and lived in about two dozen United States geographic areas. In the prospective study, cohorts were assigned on the basis of participant-reported clinical history obtained from a screening survey and a study questionnaire. A participant counted as exposed if, within 2 weeks of entering the study, that participant had been in contact with someone who had a PCR-confirmed or clinician-diagnosed COVID-19 case. In the prospective study, whole blood, serum and a nasopharyngeal or oropharyngeal swab were collected from each participant by mobile phlebotomists. Prospective study participants could optionally give additional blood draws and questionnaires over an approximately 2-month period. Blood samples from the prospective study were shipped frozen or at room temperature prior to DNA extraction.

The source material was PBMCs or T cells enriched from blood (not recorded which). The sequence is built from TRBV18 and TRBJ1-3; the D region possibly corresponds to TRBD1 (6 bases align). The receptor was derived from a woman aged 25 to 39 who had been exposed to COVID-19. In nucleotide form, the sequence is TGTGCCAGCTCACCACTGGGCAGGGGCTCTGGAAACACCATATATTTT. It encodes CASSPLGRGSGNTIYF.